The T cell receptor (beta chain) under discussion was sequenced for a study of T cell clones after liver transplantation. Overall study context: As an antigen-independent comparator, third-party-reactive TCRbeta sequences came from pre-transplant mixed lymphocyte reactions. Standard immunosuppression, with no induction, continued until 12-24 months after transplant.

This clone was detected once. This CDR3 comprises 15 residues. Sequencing was performed with immunoSEQ multiplex PCR; in TCRdb, only in-frame clones are kept and a portion is missing. This sample has some 120,000 clones, with 90% found just once. The receptor's source is a human patient who received a liver transplant. Part of the T cells may come from the graft donor. The sequenced sample was CD4+ T cells from blood, obtained 12 months after liver transplant. The chain employs TRBV21-1 and TRBJ2-7. TRBV21-1 counts as a pseudogene. The CDR3 sequence is CASSRPWTATYEQYF. The CDR3 DNA sequence: TGTGCCAGCAGCAGACCCTGGACGGCCACCTACGAGCAGTACTTC.